This T cell receptor (beta chain) was recovered during a study of blood T cell repertoires in COVID-19. Generated by immunoSEQ multiplex PCR, the TCRdb table keeps only in-frame clones and is missing some. The sample shows under 150,000 clones, approximately 91% of them seen only once. Germline V gene sequence: CDR1 SGHVS, CDR2 FQNEAQ. CDR3 size: 17 residues. With 7 bases clipped from V and 7 bases from J, the junction kept 13 bases outside the gene matches. The receptor's source is a human donor in a cohort sampled during active COVID-19. Sequenced: peripheral blood. The V and J genes are TRBV7-8 and TRBJ2-3; 14 bases agree with TRBD2. CDR3 coding DNA: TGTGCCAGCACCGGGACTAGCGGGAGTGTGGGTATGAATACGCAGTATTTT. It encodes CASTGTSGSVGMNTQYF.